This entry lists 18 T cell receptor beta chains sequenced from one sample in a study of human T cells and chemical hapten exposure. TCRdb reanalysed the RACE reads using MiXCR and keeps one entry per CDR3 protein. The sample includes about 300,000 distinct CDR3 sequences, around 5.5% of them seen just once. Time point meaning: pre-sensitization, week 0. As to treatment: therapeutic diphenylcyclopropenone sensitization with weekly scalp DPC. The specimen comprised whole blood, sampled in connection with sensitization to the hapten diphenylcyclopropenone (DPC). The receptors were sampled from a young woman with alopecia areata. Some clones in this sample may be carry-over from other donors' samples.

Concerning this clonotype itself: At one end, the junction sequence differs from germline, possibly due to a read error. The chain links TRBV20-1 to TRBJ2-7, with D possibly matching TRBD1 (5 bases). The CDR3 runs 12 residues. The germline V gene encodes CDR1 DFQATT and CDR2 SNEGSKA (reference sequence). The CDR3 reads CNAKGQAYEQYF. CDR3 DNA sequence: TGCAATGCTAAGGGGCAGGCCTACGAGCAGTACTTC.

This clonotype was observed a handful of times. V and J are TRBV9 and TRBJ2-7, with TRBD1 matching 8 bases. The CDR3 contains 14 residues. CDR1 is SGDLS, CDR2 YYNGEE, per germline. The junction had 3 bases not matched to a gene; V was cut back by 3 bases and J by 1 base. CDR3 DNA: TGTGCCAGCAGCGCGCAGGGGGCGTCCTACGAGCAGTACTTC. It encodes CASSAQGASYEQYF.

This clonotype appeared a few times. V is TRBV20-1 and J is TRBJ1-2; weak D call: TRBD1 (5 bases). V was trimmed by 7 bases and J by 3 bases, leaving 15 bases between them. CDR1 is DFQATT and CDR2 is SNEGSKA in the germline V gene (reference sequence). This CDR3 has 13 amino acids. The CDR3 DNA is TGCAGTGGAGTCGAGGGGCTGGACTATGGCTACACCTTC. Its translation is CSGVEGLDYGYTF.

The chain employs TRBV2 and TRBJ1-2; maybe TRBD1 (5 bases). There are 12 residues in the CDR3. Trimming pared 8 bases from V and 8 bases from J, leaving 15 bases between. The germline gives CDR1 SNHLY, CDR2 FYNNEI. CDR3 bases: TGTGCCAGCTCTGGGGGTTCGGACGGCTACACCTTC. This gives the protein CASSGGSDGYTF.

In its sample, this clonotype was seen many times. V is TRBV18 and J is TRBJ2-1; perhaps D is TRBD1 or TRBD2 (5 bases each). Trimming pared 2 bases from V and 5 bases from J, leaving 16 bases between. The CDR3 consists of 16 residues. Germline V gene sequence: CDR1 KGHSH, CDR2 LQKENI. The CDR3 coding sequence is TGTGCCAGCTCACCAAAGGGACCGAGCAGAAACAATGAGCAGTTCTTC. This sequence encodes CASSPKGPSRNNEQFF.

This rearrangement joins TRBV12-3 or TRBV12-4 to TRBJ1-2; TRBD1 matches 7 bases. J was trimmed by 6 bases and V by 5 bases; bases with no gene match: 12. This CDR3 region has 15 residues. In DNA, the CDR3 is TGTGCCAGCAGTCCCACCGGGACAGTGACGAATGGCTACACCTTC. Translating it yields CASSPTGTVTNGYTF.

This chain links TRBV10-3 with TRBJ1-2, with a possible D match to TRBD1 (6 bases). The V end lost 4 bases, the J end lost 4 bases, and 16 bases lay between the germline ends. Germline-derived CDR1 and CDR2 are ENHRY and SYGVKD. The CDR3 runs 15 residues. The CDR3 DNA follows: TGTGCCATCAGTGGATCACAGGGAACGGGCTATGGCTACACCTTC. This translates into CAISGSQGTGYGYTF.

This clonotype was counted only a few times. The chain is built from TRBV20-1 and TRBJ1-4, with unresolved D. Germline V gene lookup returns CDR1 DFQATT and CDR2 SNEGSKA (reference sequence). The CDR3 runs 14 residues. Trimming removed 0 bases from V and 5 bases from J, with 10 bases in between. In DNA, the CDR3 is TGCAGTGCTAGAGAAAGAGATGCAAATGAAAAACTGTTTTTT. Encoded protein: CSARERDANEKLFF.

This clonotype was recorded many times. The CDR3 DNA follows: TGTGCCAGCAGTGAGGGGGGGCACTCCTACGAGCAGTACTTC. It is translated as CASSEGGHSYEQYF. The genes are TRBV6-5 and TRBJ2-7; D possibly corresponds to TRBD2 (7 bases). Germline lookup yields CDR1 MNHEY and CDR2 SVGAGI. V was cut by 5 bases and J by 0 bases, with 11 bases left in between. The CDR3 length is 14 residues.

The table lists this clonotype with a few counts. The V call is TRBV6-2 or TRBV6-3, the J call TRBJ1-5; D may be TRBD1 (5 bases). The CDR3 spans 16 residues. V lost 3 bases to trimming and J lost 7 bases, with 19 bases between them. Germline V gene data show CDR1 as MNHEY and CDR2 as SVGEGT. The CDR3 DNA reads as TGTGCCAGCAGTTATGGGGACTTGGGGGTAAGGCAGCCCCAGCATTTT. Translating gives CASSYGDLGVRQPQHF.

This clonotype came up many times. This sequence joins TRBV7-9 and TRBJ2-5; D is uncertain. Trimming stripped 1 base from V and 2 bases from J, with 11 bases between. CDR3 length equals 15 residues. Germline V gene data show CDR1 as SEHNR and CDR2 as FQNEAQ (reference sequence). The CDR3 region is CASSLGQRFQETQYF. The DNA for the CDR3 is TGTGCCAGCAGCTTAGGACAACGATTTCAAGAGACCCAGTACTTC.

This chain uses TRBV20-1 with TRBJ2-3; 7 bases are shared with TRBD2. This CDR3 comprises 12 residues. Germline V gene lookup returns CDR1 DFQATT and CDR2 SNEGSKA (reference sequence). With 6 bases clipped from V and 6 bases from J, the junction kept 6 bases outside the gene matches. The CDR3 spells CSAQTSEDTQYF. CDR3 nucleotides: TGCAGTGCCCAAACTAGCGAGGATACGCAGTATTTT.

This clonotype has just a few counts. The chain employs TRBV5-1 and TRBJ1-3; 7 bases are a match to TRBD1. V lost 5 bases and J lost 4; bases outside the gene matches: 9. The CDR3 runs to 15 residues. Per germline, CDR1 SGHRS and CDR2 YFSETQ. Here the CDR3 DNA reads TGCGCCAGCAGTAATAGACAGGGAGGAGGAAACACCATATATTTT. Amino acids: CASSNRQGGGNTIYF.

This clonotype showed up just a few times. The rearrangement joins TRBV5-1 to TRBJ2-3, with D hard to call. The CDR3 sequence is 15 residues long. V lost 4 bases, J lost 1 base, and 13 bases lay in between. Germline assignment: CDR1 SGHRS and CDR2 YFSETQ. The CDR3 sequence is CASSPSQAGTDTQYF. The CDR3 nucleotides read TGCGCCAGCAGCCCCAGCCAAGCCGGCACAGATACGCAGTATTTT. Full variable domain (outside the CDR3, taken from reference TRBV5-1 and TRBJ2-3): KAGVTQTPRYLIKTRGQQVTLSCSPISGHRSVSWYQQTPGQGLQFLFEYFSETQRNKGNFPGRFSGRQFSNSRSEMNVSTLELGDSALYLCASSPSQAGTDTQYFGPGTRLTVL.

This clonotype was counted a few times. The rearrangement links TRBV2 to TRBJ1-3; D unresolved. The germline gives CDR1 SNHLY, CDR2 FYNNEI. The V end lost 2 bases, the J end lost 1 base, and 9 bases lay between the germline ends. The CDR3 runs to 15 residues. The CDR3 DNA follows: TGTGCCAGCAGTGAATGGGTTCCTTCTGGAAACACCATATATTTT. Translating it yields CASSEWVPSGNTIYF.

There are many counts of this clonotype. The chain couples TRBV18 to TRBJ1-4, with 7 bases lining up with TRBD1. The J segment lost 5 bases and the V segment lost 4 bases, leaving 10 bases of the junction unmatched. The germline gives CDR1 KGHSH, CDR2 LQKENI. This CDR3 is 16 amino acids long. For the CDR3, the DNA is TGTGCCAGCTCACTCCGACAGGGCACGGGAAATGAAAAACTGTTTTTT. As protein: CASSLRQGTGNEKLFF.

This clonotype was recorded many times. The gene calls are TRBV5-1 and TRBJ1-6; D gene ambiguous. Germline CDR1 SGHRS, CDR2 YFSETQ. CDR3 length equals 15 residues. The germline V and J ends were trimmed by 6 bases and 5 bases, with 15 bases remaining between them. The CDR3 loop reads CASKSDATDNSPLHF. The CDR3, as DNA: TGCGCCAGCAAGTCGGACGCGACGGATAATTCACCCCTCCACTTT.

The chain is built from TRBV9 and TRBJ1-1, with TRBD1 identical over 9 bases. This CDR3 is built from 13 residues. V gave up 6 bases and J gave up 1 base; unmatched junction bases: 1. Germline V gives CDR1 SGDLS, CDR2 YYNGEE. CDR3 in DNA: TGTGCCAGCACACAGGGGGCGAACACTGAAGCTTTCTTT. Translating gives CASTQGANTEAFF.